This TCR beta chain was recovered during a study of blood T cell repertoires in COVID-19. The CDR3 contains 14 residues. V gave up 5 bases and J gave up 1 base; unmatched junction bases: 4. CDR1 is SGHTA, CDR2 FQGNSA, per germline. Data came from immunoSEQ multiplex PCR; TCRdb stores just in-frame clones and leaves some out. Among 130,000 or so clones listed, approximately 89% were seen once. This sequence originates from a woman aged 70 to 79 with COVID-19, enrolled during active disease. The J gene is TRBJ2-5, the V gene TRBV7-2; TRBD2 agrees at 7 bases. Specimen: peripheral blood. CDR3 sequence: CASSPSGFQETQYF. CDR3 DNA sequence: TGTGCCAGCAGCCCTAGCGGATTCCAAGAGACCCAGTACTTC.